The 13 T cell receptor beta chains given below trace back to one sample, sequenced in a study of blood T cell repertoires in COVID-19. Method: immunoSEQ multiplex PCR; TCRdb's copy keeps in-frame clones and lacks some. In the table there are fewer than 400,000 clones, 85% to 90% of which are singletons. The specimen was PBMCs or T cells enriched from blood (not recorded which). These receptors came from a woman between 45 and 65 years old who had recovered from COVID-19.

The chain is built from TRBV20-1 and TRBJ1-4; 8 bases are shared with TRBD1. CDR1 is DFQATT and CDR2 is SNEGSKA in the germline V gene (reference sequence). The V gene end was trimmed by 3 bases and the J gene end by 8 bases; junction bases not matched to a gene: 5. CDR3 length equals 13 residues. The CDR3 coding sequence is TGCAGTGCTAGTACAGGGGGAGACGAAAAACTGTTTTTT. Translated: CSASTGGDEKLFF.

V usage is TRBV27 and J usage is TRBJ2-1, with D perhaps TRBD1 (5 bases). CDR1 MNHEY and CDR2 SMNVEV come from the germline V gene (reference sequence). The CDR3 has 19 amino acids. The V gene lost 5 bases and the J gene lost 7 bases, with 30 bases spanning the gap. In nucleotides, the CDR3 is TGTGCCAGCAGTCTAACTGGCCCATTTTCGGACACAGTACAAAATGAGCAGTTCTTC. Encoded protein: CASSLTGPFSDTVQNEQFF.

The chain joins TRBV6-4 to TRBJ2-3, with 10 bases aligning to TRBD2. Germline V lookup: CDR1 MRHNA, CDR2 SNTAGT. The CDR3 has 16 residues. Unmatched junction bases numbered 6, after V lost 4 bases and J lost 2 bases. The chain's CDR3 is CASSVLAGVSTDTQYF. The CDR3, as DNA: TGTGCCAGCAGTGTCCTAGCGGGGGTTTCCACAGATACGCAGTATTTT.

This clone has only a few counts. The rearrangement links TRBV5-1 to TRBJ2-1, with D tentatively TRBD2 (6 bases). Deletions cut 5 bases from V and 2 bases from J, with 8 bases between. The germline gives CDR1 SGHRS, CDR2 YFSETQ. The CDR3 length is 13 residues. CDR3 protein: CASRGEAYNEQFF. As DNA, the CDR3 is TGCGCCAGCAGAGGGGAGGCCTACAATGAGCAGTTCTTC.

This clone appeared a few times. V usage is TRBV19 and J usage is TRBJ1-2; 7 bases agree with TRBD1. Germline-derived CDR1 and CDR2 are LNHDA and SQIVND (reference sequence). V was clipped by 7 bases and J by 2 bases; unmatched bases: 7. The CDR3 sequence is 14 residues long. CDR3 coding DNA: TGTGCCAGTATGAGGAAGACAGGGAACTATGGCTACACCTTC. Residues: CASMRKTGNYGYTF.

This clone was seen only a few times. This sequence joins TRBV19 and TRBJ1-5; D not certain. CDR1 and CDR2 from the germline V gene are LNHDA and SQIVND (reference sequence). The ends were cut back, 10 bases at V and 5 bases at J, with 12 bases in the middle. The CDR3 runs to 12 residues. The CDR3 DNA sequence: TGTGCCACCGCAGGCTTGGATCAGCCCCAGCATTTT. Residues: CATAGLDQPQHF.

This clone was counted a few times. The rearrangement joins TRBV15 to TRBJ1-2; 10 nucleotides line up with TRBD1. V gave up 3 bases and J gave up 8 bases; unmatched junction bases: 6. CDR1 and CDR2 (germline): LNHNV, YYDKDF (reference sequence). CDR3 length: 14 amino acids. The CDR3: CATSSGGQGGGYTF. Here the CDR3 DNA reads TGTGCCACCAGCAGCGGAGGACAGGGGGGCGGCTACACCTTC.

The CDR3 protein is CARFRGMNTEAFF. CDR3 nucleotide sequence: TGTGCCAGATTCAGGGGAATGAACACTGAAGCTTTCTTT. The chain joins TRBV11-3 to TRBJ1-1; D possibly corresponds to TRBD1 (6 bases). From germline, CDR1 is SGHNT and CDR2 YENEEA. V dropped 9 bases and J dropped 0 bases, with 11 bases sitting between them. The CDR3 has 13 residues.

This rearrangement joins TRBV6-2 or TRBV6-3 to TRBJ1-2; D might be TRBD1 (6 bases). Trimming removed 5 bases at V and 5 bases at J, with 15 bases between. Germline assignment: CDR1 MNHEY and CDR2 SVGEGT. This CDR3 spans 14 amino acids. CDR3 in amino acids: CASSGTDRDYGYTF. The CDR3 bases are TGTGCCAGCAGTGGGACGGACAGAGATTATGGCTACACCTTC.

V gene TRBV5-5 combines with J gene TRBJ2-7; 8 nucleotides match TRBD1. CDR1 SGHKS and CDR2 YYEKEE come from the germline V gene (reference sequence). The ends lost 7 bases at V and 7 bases at J; junction bases unmatched: 10. The CDR3 loop spans 13 amino acids. For the CDR3, the DNA is TGTGCCAGCTCCCGACAGGGGTTTGGAGAGCAGTACTTC. Protein sequence: CASSRQGFGEQYF.

This chain uses TRBV6-1 with TRBJ1-6; the match to TRBD1 covers 7 bases. Germline CDR1 MNHNS, CDR2 SASEGT. The V segment lost 2 bases and the J segment 4 bases; nucleotides outside the gene matches: 5. The CDR3 runs 16 residues. As DNA, the CDR3 is TGTGCCAGCAGTGAACCGAGGACAGGTTATAATTCACCCCTCCACTTT. This translates into CASSEPRTGYNSPLHF.

The chain recombines TRBV3-1 (or the pseudogene TRBV3-2) with TRBJ1-3; unclear D gene. Per the germline V gene, CDR1 is LGHDT and CDR2 is YNNKEL (reference sequence). The CDR3 runs 16 residues. Deletions cut 4 bases from V and 3 bases from J, with 16 bases between. CDR3 residues: CASSRVSRLVGNTIYF. The CDR3 DNA is TGTGCCAGCAGCCGAGTCTCGAGGTTGGTTGGAAACACCATATATTTT.

This clone has a single count. CDR3 loop: CASSPSGGAITGELFF. CDR3 in DNA: TGTGCCAGCAGCCCGAGCGGGGGGGCCATCACCGGGGAGCTGTTTTTT. The V gene is TRBV5-5, the J gene TRBJ2-2; 10 bases align to TRBD2. V trimming: 4 bases; J trimming: 4 bases; junction bases outside the gene matches: 7. Germline values: CDR1 SGHKS, CDR2 YYEKEE (reference sequence). The CDR3 contains 16 residues.